The 21 T cell receptor beta chains below come from one sample, sequenced in a study of cytomegalovirus exposure and HLA in healthy donors. Vbeta (60) and Jbeta (13) primers were used in the PCR. Produced via immunoSEQ multiplex PCR; TCRdb's table is partial and in-frame only. Seen here are over 100,000 clones, 70% observed once, and the top ten hold roughly 8.4%. What was sequenced was PBMCs. The receptors originated from a man in his thirties or forties in good health and CMV-seropositive.

The genes are TRBV30 and TRBJ1-3; D unresolved. The length of the CDR3 is 16 residues. Germline CDR1 and CDR2: GTSNPN and SVGIG (reference sequence). V was clipped by 0 bases and J by 0 bases, with 12 bases between them. The CDR3 region has the DNA TGTGCCTGGAGTGTCAGACTCGACGTCTCTGGAAACACCATATATTTT. This gives the protein CAWSVRLDVSGNTIYF.

The chain couples TRBV28 to TRBJ1-3; 7 nucleotides align to TRBD1. The V segment lost 1 base and the J segment 4 bases; nucleotides outside the gene matches: 10. The CDR3 runs 17 residues. CDR1 is MDHEN, CDR2 SYDVKM, per germline. The CDR3 is CASSLLTRQGGGNTIYF. CDR3 DNA sequence: TGTGCCAGCAGTTTATTAACCCGACAGGGCGGGGGAAACACCATATATTTT.

V gene TRBV29-1 combines with J gene TRBJ2-3; no firm D call. Germline CDR1 and CDR2: SQVTM and ANQGSEA. The CDR3 runs 12 residues. V was pared by 6 bases and J by 6 bases, with 13 bases between. CDR3 loop: CSVDQMRDTQYF. CDR3 coding DNA: TGCAGCGTCGATCAGATGCGGGATACGCAGTATTTT.

This chain connects TRBV19 to TRBJ2-6; D is unclear. The CDR3 extends over 17 amino acids. The V gene's germline CDR1 is LNHDA and CDR2 SQIVND (reference sequence). V lost 5 bases to trimming and J lost 0 bases, with 14 bases between them. CDR3 nucleotide sequence: TGTGCCAGTAGTCCCCCTCTACGAGGCTCTGGGGCCAACGTCCTGACTTTC. Protein product: CASSPPLRGSGANVLTF. The whole variable domain, remainder taken from reference TRBV19 and TRBJ2-6, is DGGITQSPKYLFRKEGQNVTLSCEQNLNHDAMYWYRQDPGQGLRLIYYSQIVNDFQKGDIAEGYSVSREKKESFPLTVTSAQKNPTAFYLCASSPPLRGSGANVLTFGAGSRLTVL.

The chain joins TRBV7-2 to TRBJ1-2, with TRBD1 identical over 7 bases. The V gene end was trimmed by 2 bases and the J gene end by 8 bases; junction bases not matched to a gene: 5. The CDR3 is made up of 13 amino acids. Germline values: CDR1 SGHTA, CDR2 FQGNSA. The CDR3: CASSLKGAWGYTF. Written as DNA, the CDR3 is TGTGCCAGCAGCTTAAAGGGGGCTTGGGGCTACACCTTC.

The chain has TRBV5-4 and TRBJ2-3, with TRBD1 matching over 10 bases. CDR3 size: 16 residues. Trimming removed 2 bases from V and 6 bases from J; junction bases left unmatched: 9. The germline V gene has CDR1 SGHNT and CDR2 YYREEE (reference sequence). The CDR3 loop reads CASSFPGTGARDTQYF. CDR3 coding DNA: TGTGCCAGCAGCTTTCCCGGGACAGGGGCGAGGGATACGCAGTATTTT.

This chain connects TRBV6-1 to TRBJ1-5, with 7 positions matching TRBD1. J lost 7 bases, V lost 5 bases, and 8 bases had no gene match. The CDR3 length is 14 residues. Germline CDR1 and CDR2: MNHNS and SASEGT. DNA of the CDR3: TGTGCCAGCAGTTCTACAGGGGTCCTCCAGCCCCAGCATTTT. Protein sequence: CASSSTGVLQPQHF.

The chain links TRBV6-4 to TRBJ2-5; D remains unclear. CDR1 and CDR2 from the germline V gene are MRHNA and SNTAGT. The CDR3 length is 13 residues. The V end was cut by 5 bases, the J end by 1 base, with 8 bases between. The chain's CDR3 is CASSLYLQETQYF. CDR3 DNA sequence: TGTGCCAGCAGTCTCTATCTCCAAGAGACCCAGTACTTC.

V gene TRBV6-5 combines with J gene TRBJ2-7, with D possibly TRBD2 on 5 matching bases. The CDR3 totals 11 residues. Germline V gene data show CDR1 as MNHEY and CDR2 as SVGAGI. V was shortened by 6 bases and J by 10 bases, with 13 bases between the two germline ends. The CDR3 region is CASSSGLIQYF. The CDR3 DNA reads TGTGCCAGCAGCTCAGGACTTATCCAGTACTTC.

This chain joins TRBV9 and TRBJ1-2; D unresolved. Germline values: CDR1 SGDLS, CDR2 YYNGEE. The V and J ends lost 0 bases and 5 bases respectively, with 5 bases between them. The CDR3 runs to 12 residues. The CDR3 bases are TGTGCCAGCAGCGTAGGAGGTTATGGCTACACCTTC. This translates into CASSVGGYGYTF.

The chain employs TRBV2 and TRBJ2-7; TRBD1 might be the D (6 bases). Deletions cut 6 bases from V and 2 bases from J, with 17 bases between. The CDR3 contains 15 residues. Germline loops: CDR1 SNHLY, CDR2 FYNNEI. CDR3 sequence: CASSATITGTYEQYF. As DNA, the CDR3 is TGTGCCAGCAGCGCGACAATAACAGGGACCTACGAGCAGTACTTC.

J is TRBJ1-1 and V is TRBV5-1, with D unclear. This CDR3 is built from 11 residues. Trimming took off 3 bases at V and 7 bases at J, with 7 bases between the two ends. Germline values: CDR1 SGHRS, CDR2 YFSETQ. The CDR3 DNA sequence: TGCGCCAGCAGCTCGATCAGTGAAGCTTTCTTT. Translation: CASSSISEAFF.

This chain uses TRBV10-3 with TRBJ2-7, with 7 bases fitting TRBD1. This CDR3 has 17 residues. Germline assignment: CDR1 ENHRY and CDR2 SYGVKD. V shed 3 bases and J 3 bases; nucleotides not matched to a gene: 14. CDR3 loop: CAISDSLRKQGYYEQYF. The CDR3 DNA follows: TGTGCCATCAGTGATTCACTCCGAAAACAGGGGTACTACGAGCAGTACTTC.

This clone was observed a few times. The rearrangement uses TRBV15 and TRBJ2-3; 11 bases match TRBD2. The CDR3 loop spans 21 amino acids. The germline gives CDR1 LNHNV, CDR2 YYDKDF (reference sequence). V dropped 0 bases and J dropped 4; count of bases not matched to a gene: 18. Here the CDR3 DNA reads TGTGCCACCAGCAGAGAGGGACAGGGAATCACTAGCGGGAGTATCCCAGATACGCAGTATTTT. This sequence encodes CATSREGQGITSGSIPDTQYF.

The V call is TRBV6-1, the J call TRBJ1-2; 7 bases agree with TRBD1. The ends lost 5 bases at V and 8 bases at J; junction bases unmatched: 8. The CDR3 is 13 amino acids. Germline CDR1 is MNHNS and CDR2 is SASEGT. The CDR3 protein is CASSPRTTGGYTF. CDR3 nucleotide sequence: TGTGCCAGCAGTCCCCGGACGACAGGGGGCTACACCTTC.

This clone was observed once. This chain links TRBV5-5 with TRBJ2-1, with TRBD1 identical over 10 bases. The CDR3 is 14 amino acids. V shed 0 bases and J 10 bases; nucleotides not matched to a gene: 4. Per germline, CDR1 SGHKS and CDR2 YYEKEE (reference sequence). CDR3 in amino acids: CASSLGRDRGEQFF. The DNA for the CDR3 is TGTGCCAGCAGCTTGGGTAGGGACAGGGGAGAGCAGTTCTTC.

J is TRBJ1-1 and V is TRBV28; 7 bases are shared with TRBD1. The CDR3 contains 13 residues. V lost 8 bases and J lost 7; bases outside the gene matches: 10. CDR1 MDHEN and CDR2 SYDVKM come from the germline V gene. The CDR3 region is CASQLGQIYEAFF. The DNA for the CDR3 is TGTGCCAGCCAATTGGGACAGATATATGAAGCTTTCTTT. Filled out from reference TRBV28 and TRBJ1-1, the complete variable domain reads DVKVTQSSRYLVKRTGEKVFLECVQDMDHENMFWYRQDPGLGLRLIYFSYDVKMKEKGDIPEGYSVSREKKERFSLILESASTNQTSMYLCASQLGQIYEAFFGQGTRLTVV.

V gene TRBV4-2 combines with J gene TRBJ2-1; 12 nucleotides agree with TRBD2. The CDR3 loop spans 18 amino acids. After removal of 1 base from V and 6 bases from J, the junction contained 10 bases not matched to a gene. Germline loops: CDR1 LGHNA, CDR2 YNFKEQ. CDR3 DNA sequence: TGTGCCAGCAGCCAAGTTGCTCCTACTAGCGGGGGGAGCAATGAGCAGTTCTTC. It is translated as CASSQVAPTSGGSNEQFF.

This clone was seen a few times. In DNA form, the CDR3 reads TGCGCCAGCAGCACCCCGGGGAAAGGCAATGAGCAGTTCTTC. Translated, it gives CASSTPGKGNEQFF. The chain is built from TRBV4-1 and TRBJ2-1, with D maybe TRBD2 (5 bases). The CDR3 has 14 amino acids. Trimming took off 5 bases at V and 6 bases at J, with 14 bases between the two ends. CDR1 and CDR2 (germline): MGHRA, YSYEKL.

This chain uses TRBV6-1 with TRBJ2-7, with D perhaps TRBD2 (6 bases). CDR3 size: 13 residues. V lost 6 bases, J lost 2 bases, and 11 bases lay in between. Germline CDR1 MNHNS, CDR2 SASEGT. The chain's CDR3 is CASRLRGAYEQYF. CDR3 DNA: TGTGCCAGCAGGCTGCGGGGCGCCTACGAGCAGTACTTC.

The sample holds a few counts of this clone. J is TRBJ1-5 and V is TRBV29-1; D uncertain. The CDR3 consists of 14 residues. Germline lookup yields CDR1 SQVTM and CDR2 ANQGSEA. V dropped 4 bases and J dropped 7 bases, with 17 bases sitting between them. The chain's CDR3 is CSVGVGIEGQPQHF. As DNA, the CDR3 is TGCAGCGTTGGAGTCGGGATAGAGGGACAGCCCCAGCATTTT.